This T cell receptor (beta chain) was sequenced in a study of T cells after yellow fever vaccination. Study summary: Low-cell-number fractions underwent preparation using SMART-Seq v4 Ultra Low Input. Broader study findings: Subsequent booster samples again held most clones from primary vaccination (roughly 96% CD4, approximately 85% CD8).

MiXCR, run by TCRdb on the 5' RACE reads, gives a single entry per CDR3 protein. The sample lists about 210,000 distinct CDR3 sequences; under 3.5% were seen once. This clonotype has a count of ten or more. The antigen remains unidentified. V lost 5 bases to trimming and J lost 3 bases, with 11 bases between them. Germline CDR1 is MDHEN and CDR2 is SYDVKM. This CDR3 is built from 14 residues. The gene calls are TRBV28 and TRBJ2-1, with D maybe TRBD1 (5 bases). This sample comprised CD4+ T cells sorted from PBMCs, obtained 10 days after the yellow fever booster vaccination. This clonotype was obtained from a young man who received the YFV17D yellow fever vaccine. CDR3 bases: TGTGCCAGCAGTCCTTTGACAGTCTACAATGAGCAGTTCTTC. Translation: CASSPLTVYNEQFF. The full variable domain, rest sourced from reference TRBV28 and TRBJ2-1, is DVKVTQSSRYLVKRTGEKVFLECVQDMDHENMFWYRQDPGLGLRLIYFSYDVKMKEKGDIPEGYSVSREKKERFSLILESASTNQTSMYLCASSPLTVYNEQFFGPGTRLTVL.